This passage covers 20 T cell receptor beta chains from one sample sequenced in a study of T cell repertoires in cytomegalovirus infection. These receptors have no known antigen. Via MiXCR, TCRdb re-called the reads, giving one row per CDR3 protein. This table has about 900,000 distinct CDR3 sequences, roughly a third appearing once. The specimen comprised cultured CD8+ T cells from PBMCs, sampled from culture after CMV antigen stimulation. These receptors originate from a human donor in good health (CMV status not recorded). Some clones in this sample may be carry-over from other donors' samples.

The genes are TRBV19 and TRBJ1-5, with 9 bases lining up with TRBD1. The ends lost 5 bases at V and 0 bases at J; junction bases unmatched: 8. This CDR3 is built from 17 residues. Germline V CDR1 and CDR2: LNHDA, SQIVND (reference sequence). As DNA, the CDR3 is TGTGCCAGTAGTTCCTCCGGGACAGGGTATAGCAATCAGCCCCAGCATTTT. This translates into CASSSSGTGYSNQPQHF.

The CDR3 reads CASSYYWTPKETQYF. The CDR3 DNA reads TGTGCCAGCAGTTACTACTGGACACCTAAAGAGACCCAGTACTTC. The chain joins TRBV6-5 to TRBJ2-5; possible D gene TRBD1, 5 bases. The CDR3 is 15 amino acids. The V gene lost 1 base and the J gene lost 3 bases, with 12 bases spanning the gap. CDR1 is MNHEY, CDR2 SVGAGI, per germline.

This clonotype occurred many times. The rearrangement links TRBV7-8 to TRBJ1-4; 9 nucleotides line up with TRBD1. J lost 8 bases, V lost 2 bases, and 6 bases had no gene match. Germline V gene data show CDR1 as SGHVS and CDR2 as FQNEAQ. CDR3 length: 15 residues. CDR3 sequence reads: CASSLTGGRGEKLFF. CDR3 coding DNA: TGTGCCAGCAGCTTAACAGGGGGCAGAGGGGAAAAACTGTTTTTT.

This chain uses TRBV12-3 or TRBV12-4 with TRBJ1-3; D might be TRBD1 (5 bases). CDR3 length: 17 amino acids. V was shortened by 3 bases and J by 0 bases, with 15 bases between the two germline ends. Here the CDR3 DNA reads TGTGCCAGCAGTTTCCCCTGGGGACTGAGCTCTGGAAACACCATATATTTT. Translation: CASSFPWGLSSGNTIYF.

This clonotype was counted between two and nine times. The chain couples TRBV7-8 to TRBJ2-5; perhaps TRBD2 as D (7 bases). Germline V gene lookup returns CDR1 SGHVS and CDR2 FQNEAQ. This CDR3 has 15 amino acids. The V gene lost 5 bases and the J gene lost 4 bases, with 17 bases spanning the gap. The CDR3 bases are TGTGCCAGCAGCCCTTTCGAGGGGGGGCGAGAGACCCAGTACTTC. Protein sequence: CASSPFEGGRETQYF. The variable domain in full, completed from reference TRBV7-8 and TRBJ2-5, reads GAGVSQSPRYKVAKRGQDVALRCDPISGHVSLFWYQQALGQGPEFLTYFQNEAQLDKSGLPSDRFFAERPEGSVSTLKIQRTQQEDSAVYLCASSPFEGGRETQYFGPGTRLLVL.

The V gene is TRBV7-2, the J gene TRBJ2-7; a possible D gene is TRBD2 (5 bases). The CDR3 has 15 residues. Germline V gives CDR1 SGHTA, CDR2 FQGNSA. Trimming removed 4 bases from V and 4 bases from J, with 17 bases in between. Here the CDR3 reads CASSCRGLQSYEQYV. In nucleotides, the CDR3 is TGTGCCAGCAGCTGCCGAGGACTTCAAAGTTACGAGCAGTACGTC.

The chain recombines TRBV19 with TRBJ1-5, with TRBD1 matching 9 bases. The CDR3 totals 17 residues. Germline V lookup: CDR1 LNHDA, CDR2 SQIVND (reference sequence). The ends lost 9 bases at V and 3 bases at J; junction bases unmatched: 15. CDR3 sequence reads: CASSFRPGQGPNQPQHF. In DNA, the CDR3 is TGTGCCAGCTCTTTTCGTCCGGGACAGGGTCCCAATCAGCCCCAGCATTTT.

The V and J genes are TRBV27 and TRBJ1-1; D may be TRBD1 (6 bases). The CDR3 length is 15 residues. The germline V and J ends were trimmed by 4 bases and 4 bases, with 16 bases remaining between them. From germline, CDR1 is MNHEY and CDR2 SMNVEV (reference sequence). CDR3 DNA sequence: TGTGCCAGCAGTTCGGGGGGCTCTCGAGGCACTGAAGCTTTCTTT. It is translated as CASSSGGSRGTEAFF.

Remarks on this clonotype: The junction does not match germline at one end; this may be a read error. The CDR3 reads CASSFFLTGRQAGELVF. The CDR3 DNA is TGTGCCAGCAGTTTTTTTTTGACAGGGCGTCAGGCCGGGGAGCTGGTTTTT. The chain joins TRBV12-3 or TRBV12-4 to TRBJ2-2, with 7 bases identical to TRBD1. This CDR3 has 17 residues.

This clonotype was seen many times. The chain is built from TRBV7-9 and TRBJ2-7; TRBD2 aligns across 7 bases. V was pared by 5 bases and J by 4 bases, with 14 bases of the junction left unmatched. This CDR3 is 16 amino acids long. From germline, CDR1 is SEHNR and CDR2 FQNEAQ (reference sequence). The CDR3 here is CASSATVLAGSYEQYF. The CDR3 DNA follows: TGTGCCAGCAGCGCTACGGTGTTAGCGGGCTCTTACGAGCAGTACTTC.

Notes on this clonotype: An end of the junction does not agree with germline; a read error may underlie this. The chain uses TRBV12-3 or TRBV12-4 and TRBJ1-5; D call uncertain. This CDR3 region has 15 residues. CDR3: CASSPEGSSNQSQHF. The CDR3, as DNA: TGTGCCAGCAGCCCAGAGGGCTCTAGCAATCAGTCCCAGCATTTT.

In this sample, this clonotype turned up many times. The gene calls are TRBV2 and TRBJ1-1; no reliable D call. The germline V gene has CDR1 SNHLY and CDR2 FYNNEI. V was shortened by 11 bases and J by 5 bases, with 12 bases between the two germline ends. The length of the CDR3 is 11 residues. The CDR3: CAAAEETEAFF. The CDR3 region has the DNA TGTGCCGCAGCGGAGGAGACTGAAGCTTTCTTT. Together with reference TRBV2 and TRBJ1-1, the CDR3 gives the full variable domain: EPEVTQTPSHQVTQMGQEVILRCVPISNHLYFYWYRQILGQKVEFLVSFYNNEISEKSEIFDDQFSVERPDGSNFTLKIRSTKLEDSAMYFCAAAEETEAFFGQGTRLTVV.

As for this clonotype: A much larger clone differs from this one at a single base, so this may be a read error. This chain joins TRBV7-2 and TRBJ2-6, with D perhaps TRBD1 (5 bases). Germline V gene data show CDR1 as SGHTA and CDR2 as FQGNSA. CDR3 length: 15 residues. As DNA, the CDR3 is TGTGCCAGCAGCTTATCCAGCTCTGGGGCCAACATCCTGACTTTC. As protein: CASSLSSSGANILTF.

The sample holds a few counts of this clonotype. The J gene is TRBJ1-1, the V gene TRBV6-5; the D is unclear. The CDR3 consists of 11 residues. V was trimmed by 7 bases and J by 11 bases, leaving 14 bases between them. Germline CDR1 is MNHEY and CDR2 is SVGAGI. CDR3 DNA: TGTGCCAGCATTTTCGAGGGATCGGCTTTCTTT. This encodes CASIFEGSAFF.

The DNA of the CDR3 is TGTGCCATCAGTGAGCTCAACAGGGTGAACACTGAAGCTTTCTTT. It encodes CAISELNRVNTEAFF. V usage is TRBV10-3 and J usage is TRBJ1-1; D perhaps matches TRBD1 (6 bases). The germline V gene encodes CDR1 ENHRY and CDR2 SYGVKD. Trimming shortened V by 2 bases and J by 0 bases, and 10 bases separated the two germline ends. The CDR3 loop spans 15 amino acids.

This clonotype was counted a few times. The V and J genes are TRBV11-1 and TRBJ2-5; 8 bases map to TRBD1. CDR3 length: 18 residues. With V trimmed by 2 bases and J by 5 bases, 16 bases remained unmatched. The germline V gene encodes CDR1 SGHAT and CDR2 FQDESV (reference sequence). The CDR3 DNA sequence: TGTGCCAGCAGCTTACGGACAGGGATCGTCCTAGCGCGGGAGACCCAGTACTTC. Amino acid sequence: CASSLRTGIVLARETQYF. Variable domain in full (rest from reference TRBV11-1 and TRBJ2-5): EAEVAQSPRYKITEKSQAVAFWCDPISGHATLYWYRQILGQGPELLVQFQDESVVDDSQLPKDRFSAERLKGVDSTLKIQPAELGDSAMYLCASSLRTGIVLARETQYFGPGTRLLVL.

V gene TRBV27 combines with J gene TRBJ1-5; D is ambiguous. Germline V CDR1 and CDR2: MNHEY, SMNVEV (reference sequence). The CDR3 consists of 14 residues. V was trimmed by 5 bases and J by 8 bases, leaving 16 bases between them. The CDR3 is CASSAQNIGKPQHF. The CDR3 region has the DNA TGTGCCAGCAGTGCGCAAAACATAGGGAAGCCCCAGCATTTT.

This clonotype was found a few times. The rearrangement links TRBV28 to TRBJ2-3; D is possibly TRBD1 or TRBD2 (5 bases each). Germline V gene lookup returns CDR1 MDHEN and CDR2 SYDVKM. V was cut by 5 bases and J by 1 base, with 10 bases left in between. The CDR3 runs 14 residues. The CDR3 is CASSDRDGTDTQYF. The CDR3 DNA follows: TGTGCCAGCAGTGACCGGGACGGCACAGATACGCAGTATTTT.

The chain combines TRBV5-1 with TRBJ1-2; D not resolved. There are 14 residues in the CDR3. The germline V gene encodes CDR1 SGHRS and CDR2 YFSETQ. The V gene lost 4 bases and the J gene lost 8 bases, with 18 bases spanning the gap. The CDR3 nucleotides are TGCGCCAGCAGCGCCGAGGGCACCCGGTGGGGCTACACCTTC. The encoded protein is CASSAEGTRWGYTF.

This clonotype showed up just once. This sequence joins TRBV10-3 and TRBJ2-1; 10 nucleotides align to TRBD2. This CDR3 is built from 16 residues. CDR1 and CDR2 from the germline V gene are ENHRY and SYGVKD. The V and J ends lost 0 bases and 7 bases, in that order; junction bases with no gene match: 6. CDR3: CAISESSSGGLNEQFF. CDR3 DNA sequence: TGTGCCATCAGTGAGTCTTCTAGCGGGGGTTTGAATGAGCAGTTCTTC.